This T cell receptor (beta chain) was obtained from a study of Graves' ophthalmopathy and Graves' hyperthyroidism. Deletions cut 5 bases from V and 10 bases from J, with 24 bases between. The CDR3 is 16 amino acids. Germline V gene data show CDR1 as MGHRA and CDR2 as YSYEKL. As regards this clonotype: As yet, its antigen is unknown.

Hyperthyroidism patients, all newly diagnosed, had under 2 months' duration and ages of 18 to 65. Study-level results: Ophthalmopathy progression was predicted by the model at 60% to 71% sensitivity and 72% to 80% specificity. In blood, most expanded thyroid clonotypes above 0.001 frequency were also detected. Researchers report that a 13-signature model separated ophthalmopathy from stable hyperthyroidism, posting around 90% sensitivity and 65% to 82% specificity.

For repertoire sequencing, the TCR beta CDR3 regions were amplified from RNA transcripts. The first-round RT-PCR employed HTBI primers together with the Qiagen OneStep RT-PCR kit. A multiplex PCR was then performed as the second round. TCRdb redid the calling of the multiplex PCR reads with MiXCR, one entry per CDR3 protein. The sample records 20,000 to 25,000 distinct CDR3 sequences, around 50% being singletons. The chain couples TRBV4-1 to TRBJ1-5; D not resolved. The clonotype comes from an adult woman with stable Graves' hyperthyroidism. The source material was peripheral blood. CDR3 sequence (DNA): TGCGCCAGCAGCTCACCGGGCTTCCGAGGGCATTCACCCCAGCATTTT. Protein sequence: CASSSPGFRGHSPQHF.